The 21 T cell receptor beta chains given below trace back to one sample, sequenced in a study of OX40 agonist ivuxolimab in advanced cancers. Sequencing used immunoSEQ multiplex PCR; TCRdb keeps in-frame clones, though not all of them. Here the sample spans over 55,000 clones, about four fifths being singletons. The sample consisted of CD4+ or CD8+ T cells sorted from blood, taken in a trial of the OX40 agonist ivuxolimab. These receptors were obtained from an adult with an advanced solid tumor such as melanoma, head and neck, liver or kidney cancer.

The chain links TRBV5-1 to TRBJ1-2; weak D call: TRBD1 (5 bases). Germline CDR1 and CDR2: SGHRS and YFSETQ. The length of the CDR3 is 14 residues. V lost 1 base, J lost 7 bases, and 14 bases lay in between. CDR3 nucleotides: TGCGCCAGCAGCTTGAGCAGGGATGTTTCTGGCTACACCTTC. The encoded protein is CASSLSRDVSGYTF.

The rearrangement links TRBV7-6 to TRBJ1-4; D is undetermined. The CDR3 totals 15 residues. Trimming shortened V by 1 base and J by 5 bases, and 11 bases separated the two germline ends. In germline, CDR1 is SGHVS, CDR2 FNYEAQ. The CDR3 reads CASSLGWQENEKLFF. The CDR3 DNA sequence: TGTGCCAGCAGCTTAGGTTGGCAGGAGAATGAAAAACTGTTTTTT.

The V call is TRBV4-1, the J call TRBJ1-1; TRBD1 might be the D (5 bases). V was shortened by 1 base and J by 0 bases, with 6 bases between the two germline ends. The CDR3 length is 14 residues. Germline CDR1 and CDR2: MGHRA and YSYEKL. The CDR3 DNA follows: TGCGCCAGCAGCCAAGGACAGCTGAACACTGAAGCTTTCTTT. Protein: CASSQGQLNTEAFF.

The chain joins TRBV6-5 to TRBJ2-5; possible D gene TRBD1, 6 bases. The DNA end favors TRBJ2-7, so the J call may be wrong. CDR1 MNHEY and CDR2 SVGAGI come from the germline V gene. The length of the CDR3 is 16 residues. CDR3 sequence (DNA): TGTGCCAGCAGTTCCTTTCGGGACATCCTGTCTCGCGAGCAGTACTTC. Translating gives CASSSFRDILSREQYF.

In this sample, this clone turned up once. The J gene is TRBJ2-1, the V gene TRBV30; D is possibly TRBD1 (6 bases). Germline values: CDR1 GTSNPN, CDR2 SVGIG (reference sequence). V was pared by 2 bases and J by 3 bases, with 20 bases between. CDR3 length: 17 residues. The CDR3 region has the DNA TGTGCCTGGAGTCCCACTCGGACAGCCCTTGGCTACAATGAGCAGTTCTTC. It yields the protein CAWSPTRTALGYNEQFF.

The rearrangement uses TRBV4-1 and TRBJ2-7; no definite D call. Germline-derived CDR1 and CDR2 are MGHRA and YSYEKL. The V gene lost 0 bases and the J gene lost 3 bases, with 9 bases spanning the gap. The CDR3 runs to 14 residues. Written as DNA, the CDR3 is TGCGCCAGCAGCCAAGAGGCCAAGGGCTACGAGCAGTACTTC. This encodes CASSQEAKGYEQYF.

The J gene is TRBJ1-1, the V gene TRBV7-2; 11 bases align to TRBD1. Germline CDR1 and CDR2: SGHTA and FQGNSA. V was clipped by 5 bases and J by 6 bases; unmatched bases: 8. This CDR3 comprises 15 residues. The CDR3 loop reads CASSPWDRGFAEAFF. CDR3 nucleotides: TGTGCCAGCAGCCCTTGGGACAGGGGGTTCGCTGAAGCTTTCTTT.

The rearrangement joins TRBV13 to TRBJ2-7, with 7 bases that match TRBD2. V was clipped by 0 bases and J by 2 bases; unmatched bases: 4. The CDR3 contains 15 residues. Germline V CDR1 and CDR2: PRHDT, FYEKMQ (reference sequence). CDR3 residues: CASSLGASGTYEQYF. CDR3 nucleotides: TGTGCCAGCAGCTTAGGGGCTAGCGGAACCTACGAGCAGTACTTC.

This clone was detected a few times. The V call is TRBV18, the J call TRBJ2-7; a possible D gene is TRBD2 (6 bases). The CDR3 has 16 amino acids. The germline V gene encodes CDR1 KGHSH and CDR2 LQKENI. Between the trimmed V and J ends, which lost 2 bases and 3 bases, there was a span of 17 bases. The CDR3 loop reads CASSPGGRDRHYEQYV. The CDR3 DNA sequence: TGTGCCAGCTCACCAGGCGGGCGGGACCGGCACTACGAGCAGTACGTC.

The chain carries TRBV7-3 and TRBJ1-2; D uncertain. The CDR3 covers 13 residues. V was trimmed by 5 bases and J by 4 bases, leaving 11 bases between them. Per germline, CDR1 SGHTA and CDR2 FQGTGA. CDR3 sequence: CASSIGSSYGYTF. CDR3 nucleotide sequence: TGTGCCAGCAGCATTGGGAGTAGCTATGGCTACACCTTC.

This chain joins TRBV2 and TRBJ2-1, with 7 bases that match TRBD1. Losses at the gene ends were 7 bases for V and 6 bases for J; bases not matched to a gene: 6. The length of the CDR3 is 13 residues. Per the germline V gene, CDR1 is SNHLY and CDR2 is FYNNEI. The CDR3 here is CASTPNRGNEQFF. In DNA, the CDR3 is TGTGCCAGCACTCCCAACAGGGGCAATGAGCAGTTCTTC. The variable domain in full, completed from reference TRBV2 and TRBJ2-1, reads EPEVTQTPSHQVTQMGQEVILRCVPISNHLYFYWYRQILGQKVEFLVSFYNNEISEKSEIFDDQFSVERPDGSNFTLKIRSTKLEDSAMYFCASTPNRGNEQFFGPGTRLTVL.

This chain connects TRBV6-5 to TRBJ2-7; D is unclear. Trimming pared 6 bases from V and 6 bases from J, leaving 12 bases between. The V gene's germline CDR1 is MNHEY and CDR2 SVGAGI. The CDR3 spans 12 residues. DNA of the CDR3: TGTGCCAGCAGGACAAGTCTACTCGAGCAGTACTTC. Translation gives CASRTSLLEQYF.

This clone was picked up one time. The rearrangement joins TRBV4-1 to TRBJ1-3; 8 bases agree with TRBD1. Germline loops: CDR1 MGHRA, CDR2 YSYEKL. The CDR3 extends over 16 amino acids. V shed 4 bases, J shed 0 bases, and the junction held 5 bases outside the gene matches. CDR3 sequence (DNA): TGCGCCAGCAGCCCGACGGGACAGGTCTCTGGAAACACCATATATTTT. Protein sequence: CASSPTGQVSGNTIYF.

The V and J genes are TRBV5-1 and TRBJ2-2; the D is unclear. From germline, CDR1 is SGHRS and CDR2 YFSETQ. The CDR3 has 15 amino acids. V gave up 0 bases and J gave up 1 base, with 7 bases separating them. This CDR3 is CASSLAPGNTGELFF. The CDR3 DNA reads as TGCGCCAGCAGCTTGGCTCCCGGGAACACCGGGGAGCTGTTTTTT.

The J gene is TRBJ2-7, the V gene TRBV11-3, with no clear D. V was trimmed by 5 bases and J by 6 bases, leaving 14 bases between them. Germline CDR1 reads SGHNT; CDR2 reads YENEEA. This CDR3 is 13 amino acids long. CDR3 sequence: CASSPRRLSEQYV. The CDR3 DNA follows: TGTGCCAGCAGCCCCAGGCGGCTATCCGAGCAGTACGTC.

CDR3 nucleotide sequence: TGCGCCAGCAGCTTGATGGGAGGGTCCTACGAGCAGTACGTC. Protein: CASSLMGGSYEQYV. The J gene is TRBJ2-7, the V gene TRBV5-1, with 7 bases that match TRBD2. This CDR3 has 14 amino acids. Unmatched junction bases numbered 2, after V lost 1 base and J lost 1 base. CDR1 and CDR2 from the germline V gene are SGHRS and YFSETQ.

The chain combines TRBV5-5 with TRBJ1-3; D is undetermined. There are 16 residues in the CDR3. The germline V gene has CDR1 SGHKS and CDR2 YYEKEE (reference sequence). With 4 bases removed from V and 0 bases from J, the gap between germline ends came to 14 bases. The CDR3 spells CASSPPDTASGNTIYF. The CDR3 region has the DNA TGTGCCAGCAGCCCCCCTGACACGGCCTCTGGAAACACCATATATTTT.

The chain joins TRBV5-1 to TRBJ1-6; 7 nucleotides line up with TRBD1. Germline values: CDR1 SGHRS, CDR2 YFSETQ. The J segment lost 8 bases and the V segment lost 5 bases, leaving 7 bases of the junction unmatched. The CDR3 contains 14 residues. CDR3 in amino acids: CASSPRTGYSPLHF. CDR3 DNA sequence: TGCGCCAGCAGTCCCAGGACAGGTTATTCACCCCTCCACTTT.

This chain joins TRBV5-5 and TRBJ1-3, with a possible D match to TRBD1 (5 bases). Germline-derived CDR1 and CDR2 are SGHKS and YYEKEE (reference sequence). This CDR3 has 15 amino acids. V was clipped by 0 bases and J by 0 bases, with 7 bases between them. The CDR3 spells CASSLDRPSGNTIYF. The CDR3 DNA reads as TGTGCCAGCAGCTTGGACAGGCCCTCTGGAAACACCATATATTTT.

The chain joins TRBV7-9 to TRBJ1-1, with no clear D. Trimming cost V 6 bases and J 3 bases, with 5 bases left between them. Germline values: CDR1 SEHNR, CDR2 FQNEAQ (reference sequence). The CDR3 extends over 11 amino acids. The CDR3 DNA is TGTGCCAGCAGTTCTTACACTGAAGCTTTCTTT. Translating it yields CASSSYTEAFF.

This chain uses TRBV18 with TRBJ2-1; 16 bases match TRBD2. The CDR3 runs to 16 residues. The V gene end was trimmed by 3 bases and the J gene end by 8 bases; junction bases not matched to a gene: 4. Germline CDR1 is KGHSH and CDR2 is LQKENI. CDR3 sequence: CASSPPGLAGGDEQFF. In DNA, the CDR3 is TGTGCCAGCTCACCGCCGGGACTAGCGGGAGGGGATGAGCAGTTCTTC.